This passage covers 29 T cell receptor beta chains from one sample sequenced in a study of T cell responses to AZD1222 COVID-19 vaccine (dated by TCRdb to about 2021). Receptors were amplified or captured by the immunoSEQ multiplex PCR assay. Entries here come from immuneACCESS through TCRdb and include only in-frame sequences with V and J called. Some clones fail to appear in such tables; in the studies checked, an unresolved V gene covers under half of the shortfall, and the cause of the remainder is unknown. The sample table lists approximately 120,000 clones, about 89% of them with a count of one. The ten top clones hold approximately 12% of the sample. What this sample's time point label stands for: baseline before first vaccination. Per the publication, the treatment or condition label means: meningococcal conjugate vaccine given as trial control. Sample: peripheral blood, taken on day 0 of MenACWY control vaccination. These receptors were taken from an adult in good health.

The J gene is TRBJ1-6, the V gene TRBV11-1; no firm D call. The germline gives CDR1 SGHAT, CDR2 FQDESV (reference sequence). V was clipped by 4 bases and J by 5 bases, with 9 bases between them. This CDR3 has 14 amino acids. For the CDR3, the DNA is TGTGCCAGCAGCTCCCGAGGGAATAATTCACCCCTCCACTTT. Translated, it gives CASSSRGNNSPLHF. The full variable domain, with the rest looked up from reference TRBV11-1 and TRBJ1-6, is EAEVAQSPRYKITEKSQAVAFWCDPISGHATLYWYRQILGQGPELLVQFQDESVVDDSQLPKDRFSAERLKGVDSTLKIQPAELGDSAMYLCASSSRGNNSPLHFGNGTRLTVT.

The chain recombines TRBV2 with TRBJ2-5, with 8 bases lining up with TRBD1. The CDR3 runs 13 residues. Germline CDR1 SNHLY, CDR2 FYNNEI. The V and J ends lost 8 bases and 0 bases, in that order; junction bases with no gene match: 2. DNA for the CDR3: TGTGCCAGCCGGACAGGGAACCAAGAGACCCAGTACTTC. Protein product: CASRTGNQETQYF.

The J gene is TRBJ1-5, the V gene TRBV6-5; TRBD1 agrees at 7 bases. V was pared by 7 bases and J by 4 bases, with 4 bases of the junction left unmatched. In germline, CDR1 is MNHEY, CDR2 SVGAGI. The CDR3 totals 13 residues. CDR3 bases: TGTGCCAGCACAGGGGGGTTTAATCAGCCCCAGCATTTT. This codes for CASTGGFNQPQHF.

The rearrangement joins TRBV6-5 to TRBJ2-1; 10 nucleotides line up with TRBD1. Germline values: CDR1 MNHEY, CDR2 SVGAGI. This CDR3 spans 16 amino acids. J was trimmed by 6 bases and V by 2 bases; bases with no gene match: 7. The CDR3 protein is CASSYASDRGGNEQFF. The CDR3 DNA reads as TGTGCCAGCAGTTACGCCTCGGACAGGGGGGGCAATGAGCAGTTCTTC.

J is TRBJ1-1 and V is TRBV9, with D unclear. Germline CDR1 SGDLS, CDR2 YYNGEE. The CDR3 has 14 residues. V was pared by 0 bases and J by 1 base, with 7 bases between. The CDR3, as DNA: TGTGCCAGCAGCGTAGACGCGGCGAACACTGAAGCTTTCTTT. Protein sequence: CASSVDAANTEAFF.

The V call is TRBV6-5, the J call TRBJ1-2, with D perhaps TRBD1 (5 bases). V lost 7 bases and J lost 8, with 14 bases in between. Germline V gene lookup returns CDR1 MNHEY and CDR2 SVGAGI. The length of the CDR3 is 12 residues. In DNA, the CDR3 is TGTGCCAGCACCACGAGGGGTAGGGGCTACACCTTC. Translated, it gives CASTTRGRGYTF.

This clone has a single count. The chain links TRBV10-3 to TRBJ2-3, with 9 nucleotides matching TRBD2. V lost 7 bases, J lost 2 bases, and 7 bases stayed unmatched. CDR1 and CDR2 from the germline V gene are ENHRY and SYGVKD. This CDR3 region has 15 residues. CDR3 bases: TGTGCCATCAAGCCTAGCGGGATGGTCACAGATACGCAGTATTTT. This encodes CAIKPSGMVTDTQYF.

Here the CDR3 DNA reads TGTGCCTGGATTCCACCACCGGGAGTTGTAGCTTTCTTT. Residues: CAWIPPPGVVAFF. V usage is TRBV30 and J usage is TRBJ1-1; D gene ambiguous. Trimming removed 4 bases from V and 10 bases from J, with 19 bases in between. There are 13 residues in the CDR3. Germline CDR1 reads GTSNPN; CDR2 reads SVGIG (reference sequence).

The chain is built from TRBV5-1 and TRBJ1-1; possibly TRBD1 for D (5 bases). The CDR3 covers 14 residues. Germline lookup yields CDR1 SGHRS and CDR2 YFSETQ. The V end lost 4 bases, the J end lost 2 bases, and 12 bases lay between the germline ends. The CDR3 coding sequence is TGCGCCAGCAGCGTAGGCAGGGTTAACACTGAAGCTTTCTTT. Protein: CASSVGRVNTEAFF.

The chain is built from TRBV23-1 and TRBJ2-3, with D possibly being TRBD2 (6 bases). TRBV23-1 counts as an open reading frame of uncertain function. V was shortened by 0 bases and J by 2 bases, with 27 bases between the two germline ends. This CDR3 is built from 21 residues. DNA for the CDR3: TGCGCCAGCAGTCAATCGGCGGCAGGGAGGCCTACATGGAGCGACACAGATACGCAGTATTTT. As protein: CASSQSAAGRPTWSDTDTQYF.

Notes on this clone: A read error may account for a junction end that differs from germline. V and J are TRBV27 and TRBJ2-5; D uncertain. The CDR3 is 12 residues long. In germline, CDR1 is MNHEY, CDR2 SMNVEV (reference sequence). DNA of the CDR3: TGTGCCAGCAGTTTAGCCGGGCTAAACTTACACTTC. Protein sequence: CASSLAGLNLHF.

The V call is TRBV2, the J call TRBJ1-4; D is undetermined. Germline CDR1 reads SNHLY; CDR2 reads FYNNEI. The CDR3 consists of 14 residues. The ends were cut back, 8 bases at V and 4 bases at J, with 14 bases in the middle. Here the CDR3 DNA reads TGTGCCAGCTCCCCGGAACGGTTTAATGAAAAACTGTTTTTT. Its protein is CASSPERFNEKLFF.

A few counts support this clone. The chain links TRBV5-4 to TRBJ2-2; 9 positions match TRBD1. Looked up from germline, CDR1 is SGHNT and CDR2 is YYREEE (reference sequence). The CDR3 covers 16 residues. The J segment lost 4 bases and the V segment lost 5 bases, leaving 9 bases of the junction unmatched. CDR3 DNA sequence: TGTGCCAGCAGATTCCGGGACAGGGATAGCACCGGGGAGCTGTTTTTT. Its translation: CASRFRDRDSTGELFF.

This sequence joins TRBV3-1 (or the pseudogene TRBV3-2) and TRBJ2-2; 7 nucleotides agree with TRBD1. The germline gives CDR1 LGHDT, CDR2 YNNKEL (reference sequence). The CDR3 has 17 residues. Unmatched junction bases numbered 9, after V lost 4 bases and J lost 1 base. In DNA form, the CDR3 reads TGTGCCAGCAGCCCCGGGACAGCAAGTGTGAACACCGGGGAGCTGTTTTTT. Protein sequence: CASSPGTASVNTGELFF.

The chain has TRBV9 and TRBJ2-3; 11 positions match TRBD2. In germline, CDR1 is SGDLS, CDR2 YYNGEE. The V gene end was trimmed by 3 bases and the J gene end by 4 bases; junction bases not matched to a gene: 7. There are 16 residues in the CDR3. CDR3: CASSARLAGKADTQYF. In DNA form, the CDR3 reads TGTGCCAGCAGCGCCCGACTAGCGGGAAAGGCAGATACGCAGTATTTT.

J is TRBJ1-1 and V is TRBV19; 8 nucleotides align to TRBD1. The germline gives CDR1 LNHDA, CDR2 SQIVND (reference sequence). This CDR3 spans 15 amino acids. V lost 5 bases to trimming and J lost 5 bases; unmatched junction nucleotides: 10. CDR3 sequence (DNA): TGTGCCAGTAGTTTGAGCAGGGGGCCGAAAACTGAAGCTTTCTTT. This encodes CASSLSRGPKTEAFF.

The count of this clone is one. This sequence joins TRBV20-1 and TRBJ1-3; unclear D gene. V lost 3 bases and J 0 bases, leaving 12 bases between the germline ends. Germline V lookup: CDR1 DFQATT, CDR2 SNEGSKA (reference sequence). The CDR3 spans 15 residues. The DNA of the CDR3 is TGCAGTGCTAGTTTCCCCGGGAGCTCTGGAAACACCATATATTTT. Its protein is CSASFPGSSGNTIYF.

The gene calls are TRBV5-8 and TRBJ1-1; D unclear. The V and J ends lost 2 bases and 3 bases respectively, with 2 bases between them. CDR1 and CDR2 (germline): SGHTS, YDEGEE. The CDR3 runs 11 residues. CDR3 sequence (DNA): TGTGCCAGCAGCTTTTACACTGAAGCTTTCTTT. It encodes CASSFYTEAFF.

This chain joins TRBV5-4 and TRBJ1-1; 9 bases align to TRBD1. The CDR3 length is 14 residues. V was clipped by 4 bases and J by 1 base; unmatched bases: 2. Germline V gives CDR1 SGHNT, CDR2 YYREEE (reference sequence). The CDR3 bases are TGTGCCAGCAGCAGGGGACAGGGGAACACTGAAGCTTTCTTT. Protein: CASSRGQGNTEAFF. The whole variable domain, remainder taken from reference TRBV5-4 and TRBJ1-1, is ETGVTQSPTHLIKTRGQQVTLRCSSQSGHNTVSWYQQALGQGPQFIFQYYREEENGRGNFPPRFSGLQFPNYSSELNVNALELDDSALYLCASSRGQGNTEAFFGQGTRLTVV.

The J gene is TRBJ1-1, the V gene TRBV20-1; D is unresolved. The CDR3 covers 11 residues. V lost 5 bases to trimming and J lost 5 bases, with 9 bases between them. Per germline, CDR1 DFQATT and CDR2 SNEGSKA (reference sequence). CDR3 sequence: CSALRETEAFF. The CDR3 region has the DNA TGCAGTGCTTTGAGGGAGACTGAAGCTTTCTTT.

The chain joins TRBV25-1 to TRBJ2-7; no firm D call. In germline, CDR1 is MGHDK, CDR2 SYGVNS. V was clipped by 4 bases and J by 3 bases, with 10 bases between them. The CDR3 spans 13 residues. Written as DNA, the CDR3 is TGTGCCAGCAGTGCGGCGGCGAGCTACGAGCAGTACTTC. Translation: CASSAAASYEQYF.

A note on this clone: The germline gene is not matched at one end of the junction; a read error may be the cause. The chain has TRBV27 and TRBJ1-6; maybe TRBD1 (5 bases). The CDR3 is 16 residues long. Germline values: CDR1 MNHEY, CDR2 SMNVEV (reference sequence). CDR3 nucleotides: TGTGCCAGTAGTTTAATGGAGGGGCTCAATAATTCACCCCTCCACTTT. This sequence encodes CASSLMEGLNNSPLHF.

The CDR3 sequence: CASSSGHSRSYEQYF. CDR3 nucleotides: TGTGCCAGCAGCTCGGGCCACTCTCGCTCCTACGAGCAGTACTTC. The chain combines TRBV11-3 with TRBJ2-7; no clear D gene. Germline CDR1 SGHNT, CDR2 YENEEA. The germline V and J ends were trimmed by 4 bases and 0 bases, with 13 bases remaining between them. The CDR3 sequence is 15 residues long.

The chain employs TRBV6-1 and TRBJ2-5; TRBD2 agrees at 10 bases. Germline V gene data show CDR1 as MNHNS and CDR2 as SASEGT. CDR3 length equals 17 residues. The junction had 12 bases not matched to a gene; V was cut back by 3 bases and J by 5 bases. CDR3 sequence: CASSDGQSSGRMETQYF. Here the CDR3 DNA reads TGTGCCAGCAGTGACGGACAGTCTAGCGGGAGAATGGAGACCCAGTACTTC.

CDR3 sequence (DNA): TGTGCTAGTGGTTTAGGCAGGGATACAGATACGCAGTATTTT. Translated, it gives CASGLGRDTDTQYF. The V gene is TRBV12-5, the J gene TRBJ2-3, with D possibly being TRBD1 (5 bases). Germline V gives CDR1 LGHNT, CDR2 FRNRAP. This CDR3 has 14 residues. V lost 3 bases to trimming and J lost 3 bases, with 10 bases between them.

The chain links TRBV3-1 (or the pseudogene TRBV3-2) to TRBJ1-1; a possible D gene is TRBD1 (5 bases). CDR3 length: 12 amino acids. Germline values: CDR1 LGHDT, CDR2 YNNKEL (reference sequence). V lost 5 bases, J lost 3 bases, and 7 bases lay in between. In DNA form, the CDR3 reads TGTGCCAGCAGCACCAGGGACACTGAAGCTTTCTTT. Its translation is CASSTRDTEAFF.

CDR3 DNA sequence: TGTGCCACCAGTGACCCACGGGGGGCGAAGACCCAGTACTTC. Protein sequence: CATSDPRGAKTQYF. V and J are TRBV24-1 and TRBJ2-5; perhaps TRBD2 as D (7 bases). Germline CDR1 KGHDR, CDR2 SFDVKD. V shed 4 bases and J shed 6 bases, with 14 bases lying between them. The CDR3 is made up of 14 amino acids.

The V and J genes are TRBV7-6 and TRBJ2-1, with a weak D call TRBD2 (6 bases). The CDR3 covers 15 residues. CDR1 and CDR2 (germline): SGHVS, FNYEAQ. Trimming left V 5 bases short and J 3 bases short, with 14 bases between. CDR3 in DNA: TGTGCCAGCAGCGACCGGGACTCCTACTACAATGAGCAGTTCTTC. Amino acids: CASSDRDSYYNEQFF.

The J gene is TRBJ1-1, the V gene TRBV5-4; 9 bases line up with TRBD1. CDR3 length equals 15 residues. Trimming took 2 bases from V and 1 from J; bases not matched to a gene: 3. From germline, CDR1 is SGHNT and CDR2 YYREEE (reference sequence). CDR3 coding DNA: TGTGCCAGCAGCTTCGGGGGACAGGGGAACACTGAAGCTTTCTTT. Protein sequence: CASSFGGQGNTEAFF.